This TCR beta chain was sequenced during a study of identical twins. TCRdb reprocessed the 5' RACE reads with MiXCR, giving one entry per CDR3 protein. The sample holds about 890,000 distinct CDR3 sequences, roughly an eighth seen once. The CDR3 covers 11 residues. The germline V gene has CDR1 SNHLY and CDR2 FYNNEI. With 8 bases removed from V and 8 bases from J, the gap between germline ends came to 10 bases. This sample also belongs to another study, concerning yellow fever vaccine responses in identical twins.

The sequence came from a woman aged 18-29 years in good health. V usage is TRBV2 and J usage is TRBJ2-1; the D gene is possibly TRBD2 (5 bases). Material: PBMCs. Written as DNA, the CDR3 is TGTGCCAGCTTAACGAGGGATGAGCAGTTCTTC. It yields the protein CASLTRDEQFF.